Listed below are T cell receptor beta chains from one sample, sequenced in a study of blood T cell repertoires in COVID-19. Sequencing used immunoSEQ multiplex PCR; TCRdb keeps in-frame clones, though not all of them. Of tens of thousands of clones listed, over 75% were seen once; the top ten hold less than 15%. What was sequenced was peripheral blood. These receptors all stem from a human donor in a cohort sampled during active COVID-19. The donor label of this sample is uncertain. The CDR3 runs from the conserved cysteine through the conserved F or W. A D gene is named only where the DNA matches it firmly. Expanded clones get a size class; other rows say once, few or many, or leave the size out.

cdr3_length	j_call	clone_size	v_call	d_call	cdr3_nt	cdr3_aa
14	TRBJ2-7	-	TRBV14	TRBD1	TGTGCCAGCAGCCGCGACAGGGGGATATACGAGCAGTACTTC	CASSRDRGIYEQYF
16	TRBJ1-1	-	TRBV6-1	-	TGTGCCAGCAGTGAAGGGCGGGTCTCGTGGAACACTGAAGCTTTCTTT	CASSEGRVSWNTEAFF
14	TRBJ1-5	once	TRBV5-4	TRBD1	TGTGCCAGCAGCGTCCAGGGGGCCGGTCAGCCCCAGCATTTT	CASSVQGAGQPQHF
13	TRBJ1-1	-	TRBV3-1/TRBV3-2	-	TGTGCCAGCAGCGACACCTTGAACACTGAAGCTTTCTTT	CASSDTLNTEAFF
17	TRBJ2-3	-	TRBV29-1	TRBD2	TGCAGCGTTGTGGGTTCACTAGCGGGGGGCCGCACAGATACGCAGTATTTT	CSVVGSLAGGRTDTQYF
15	TRBJ1-5	-	TRBV6-1	TRBD1	TGTGCCAGCAGTGACCTAAGGACAGGGGTCCAGCCCCAGCATTTT	CASSDLRTGVQPQHF
16	TRBJ1-3	medium-sized	TRBV18	-	TGTGCCAGCTCACCCACAGGGCTGGCCTCTGGAAACACCATATATTTT	CASSPTGLASGNTIYF
17	TRBJ1-2	-	TRBV28	-	TGTGCCAGCAGTTGGTGGGACACCGGAATCAATAACTATGGCTACACCTTC	CASSWWDTGINNYGYTF
14	TRBJ2-7	-	TRBV28	-	TGTGCCAGCAGTCTACCCGGTAGCTCCTACGAGCAGTACTTC	CASSLPGSSYEQYF
16	TRBJ2-6	-	TRBV11-2	-	TGTGCCAGCAGCTTACGCACAGAATCTGGGGCCAACGTCCTGACTTTC	CASSLRTESGANVLTF